Listed below are T cell receptor beta chains from one sample, sequenced in a study of T cell responses to AZD1222 COVID-19 vaccine. The data were produced by immunoSEQ multiplex PCR, yet TCRdb's version contains in-frame clones alone and is incomplete. Found here are 60,000 to 65,000 clones, more than 70% of them singletons; the top ten hold more than 13%. The sequencing here drew on peripheral blood, taken on day 0 of AZD1222 vaccination. Every receptor here comes from an adult in good health. Both conserved end residues are part of each CDR3. The D gene is left open where the match is weak. The size field is filled for only some rows; it gives once, few, many or a size class.

>.|19|.|TRBV4-3|TRBJ2-6
TGCGCCAGCAGCCAAGACCCCGGAACGGATGCCTCTGGGGCCAACGTCCTGACTTTC
CASSQDPGTDASGANVLTF
>.|15|.|TRBV15|TRBJ2-2
TGTGCCACCAGCAGGCCCGGGGCGAACACCGGGGAGCTGTTTTTT
CATSRPGANTGELFF
>.|15|.|TRBV7-2|TRBJ2-5
TGTGCCAGCAGCTTAGATCCGGGACGAGGGGAGACCCAGTACTTC
CASSLDPGRGETQYF
>.|16|TRBD1|TRBV5-6|TRBJ2-1
TGTGCCAGCAGCTTGGATGGGACAGCGACCTACAATGAGCAGTTCTTC
CASSLDGTATYNEQFF
>.|14|.|TRBV5-4|TRBJ2-7
TGTGCCAGCAGCTTGTTGGAGACATCCTACGAGCAGTACTTC
CASSLLETSYEQYF
>once|13|.|TRBV30|TRBJ1-2
TGTGCCTGGAGTGTAGGGCCAGTCTATGGCTACACCTTC
CAWSVGPVYGYTF
>medium-sized|13|.|TRBV2|TRBJ2-7
TGTGCCAGCAGGGGAGCTTCGAACTACGAGCAGTACTTC
CASRGASNYEQYF
>once|14|.|TRBV5-5|TRBJ1-3
TGTGCCAGCAGCTCCAGGGTCTCTGGAAACACCATATATTTT
CASSSRVSGNTIYF
>.|13|.|TRBV7-8|TRBJ1-5
TGTGCCAGCAGCTTACAGGGAAGTCAGCCCCAGCATTTT
CASSLQGSQPQHF
>.|14|.|TRBV7-8|TRBJ2-1
TGTGCCAGCAGCCCGGGGGTCCGATACAATGAGCAGTTCTTC
CASSPGVRYNEQFF
>.|12|.|TRBV30|TRBJ1-2
TGTGCCTGGAGTGCAAAACCCACAGGAGACACCTTC
CAWSAKPTGDTF
>.|17|TRBD1|TRBV18|TRBJ1-3
TGTGCCAGCTCACCAATTCCGGGACAGGGGGCTGGAAACACCATATATTTT
CASSPIPGQGAGNTIYF
>.|18|.|TRBV12-5|TRBJ1-6
TGTGCTAGTGGTTTGTTCCCAACAGGGAGCTCCTATAATTCACCCCTCCACTTT
CASGLFPTGSSYNSPLHF
>.|13|.|TRBV19|TRBJ1-3
TGTGCCAGTAGTCCGGTCGGGGGAAACACCATATATTTT
CASSPVGGNTIYF
>.|14|TRBD1|TRBV6-2/TRBV6-3|TRBJ1-2
TGTGCCAGCAGTACCGGACAGGGTCTGCGCGGCTACACCTTC
CASSTGQGLRGYTF
>.|11|.|TRBV20-1|TRBJ1-1
TGCAGTGCTCCGTTTAACACTGAAGCTTTCTTT
CSAPFNTEAFF
>.|15|TRBD2|TRBV15|TRBJ2-1
TGTGCCACCAGCAGATTCGCGGGGGAGTACAATGAGCAGTTCTTC
CATSRFAGEYNEQFF
>few|13|TRBD1|TRBV19|TRBJ1-1
TGTGCCAGTAGCGACAGGGGGAACACTGAAGCTTTCTTT
CASSDRGNTEAFF
>.|14|TRBD1|TRBV10-1|TRBJ1-6
TGCGCCACCGGACAGGGGACCGGTAATTCACCCCTCCACTTT
CATGQGTGNSPLHF
>.|15|TRBD1|TRBV18|TRBJ1-4
TGTGCCAGCTCTCCCACGGGACAGGGCAATGAAAAACTGTTTTTT
CASSPTGQGNEKLFF
>.|14|.|TRBV29-1|TRBJ2-2
TGCAGCGCCTTGTGGCACCCGAACACCGGGGAGCTGTTTTTT
CSALWHPNTGELFF
>.|15|TRBD1|TRBV5-4|TRBJ2-7
TGTGCCAGCAGCTTGTCGTTGGGACAGGCCAACGAGCAGTACTTC
CASSLSLGQANEQYF
>medium-sized|11|.|TRBV7-9|TRBJ2-1
TGTGCCAGCAGCCCGTACAATGAGCAGTTCTTC
CASSPYNEQFF
>few|16|.|TRBV4-3|TRBJ1-2
TGCGCCAGCAGCCAAGAGACCGACCACAGTGACTATGGCTACACCTTC
CASSQETDHSDYGYTF
>.|15|.|TRBV5-1|TRBJ1-5
TGCGCCAGCAGCTTGGAGGGTGGGGATACCCAGCCCCAGCATTTT
CASSLEGGDTQPQHF
>medium-sized|14|.|TRBV24-1|TRBJ2-1
TGTGCCACCAGTGCGGCGGTTACCTACAATGAGCAGTTCTTC
CATSAAVTYNEQFF
>.|16|.|TRBV28|TRBJ1-5
TGTGCCAGCAGTTTAACTCACAGGGTGACTAAGCAGCCCCAGCATTTT
CASSLTHRVTKQPQHF
>.|14|TRBD1|TRBV6-5|TRBJ2-7
TGTGCCAGCAGCCTCTCACAGGGGTTCAACGAGCAGTACTTC
CASSLSQGFNEQYF
>.|14|TRBD1|TRBV5-4|TRBJ1-2
TGTGCCAGCTCCGCGTTAGGGGGCGAGTATGGCTACACCTTC
CASSALGGEYGYTF
>.|15|.|TRBV5-4|TRBJ1-3
TGTGCCAGCAGCTTGGACCGATTCTCTGGAAACACCATATATTTT
CASSLDRFSGNTIYF
>.|15|.|TRBV7-6|TRBJ2-6
TGTGCCAGCAGCTTAAGAGGGAGGAGGGCCAACGTCCTGACTTTC
CASSLRGRRANVLTF
>.|13|TRBD1|TRBV10-3|TRBJ1-5
TGTGCCATCAGTGAGAGGGGGACAGTGGCCCAGCATTTT
CAISERGTVAQHF
>.|12|.|TRBV7-9|TRBJ1-1
TGTGCCAGCAGCTCCTCCAAACCTGGCGCTTTCTTT
CASSSSKPGAFF
>.|12|.|TRBV6-1|TRBJ1-2
TGTGCCAGCAGTGAATCAGACTATGGCTACACCTTC
CASSESDYGYTF
>.|12|.|TRBV11-2|TRBJ2-2
TGTGCCAGCAGCTTAGAAGCCGGGGAGCTGTTTTTT
CASSLEAGELFF
>.|15|.|TRBV18|TRBJ1-6
TGTGCCAGCTCACCATCCCCAGGGACGGGATCACCCCTCCACTTT
CASSPSPGTGSPLHF
>.|15|.|TRBV7-9|TRBJ1-6
TGTGCCAGCAGCTTGGTTAGGGGTGATAATTCACCCCTCCACTTT
CASSLVRGDNSPLHF
>few|15|.|TRBV2|TRBJ1-6
TGTGCCAGCAGTCGGACGAGTTCCTATAATTCACCCCTCCACTTT
CASSRTSSYNSPLHF
>.|13|.|TRBV7-9|TRBJ1-2
TGTGCCAGCAGCTTAGTCGGGCCAGGGGGCTACACCTTC
CASSLVGPGGYTF
>.|12|.|TRBV2|TRBJ2-7
TGTGCCAGCAACCCCGCCTCCTACGAGCAGTACTTC
CASNPASYEQYF
>.|14|.|TRBV6-5|TRBJ2-7
TGTGCCAGCAGCCGTACAGGGGGGGCCTACGAGCAGTACTTC
CASSRTGGAYEQYF
>few|14|.|TRBV7-8|TRBJ1-5
TGTGCCAGCAGCTTAAGCAGGGAGGGTCAGCCCCAGCATTTT
CASSLSREGQPQHF
>once|15|TRBD1|TRBV9|TRBJ2-5
TGTGCCAGCAGCCCAGGGGGTCCCAGCCAAGAGACCCAGTACTTC
CASSPGGPSQETQYF
>.|13|TRBD2|TRBV6-5|TRBJ2-1
TGTGCCAGCACGGGGGGGCCCGTCGATGAGCAGTTCTTC
CASTGGPVDEQFF
>.|13|.|TRBV11-2|TRBJ2-1
TGTGCCAGCAGCCCAGACGACTACAATGAGCAGTTCTTC
CASSPDDYNEQFF
>.|17|.|TRBV24-1|TRBJ2-7
TGTGCCACCAGTGATGACGGGACACGATCTCTTATAAACGAGCAGTACTTC
CATSDDGTRSLINEQYF
>.|15|.|TRBV9|TRBJ1-2
TGTGCCAGCAGCGTAGCCCCAGGGGCAAACTATGGCTACACCTTC
CASSVAPGANYGYTF
>few|13|TRBD1|TRBV5-4|TRBJ2-7
TGTGCCAGCAGCTGGACAGGGGAGGCCGAGCAGTACTTC
CASSWTGEAEQYF
>.|11|.|TRBV2|TRBJ1-2
TGTGCCAGCAACCCACTTGGAGGCTACACCTTC
CASNPLGGYTF
>.|15|.|TRBV7-8|TRBJ2-5
TGTGCCAGCAGCCCCCGGGGGGGACAGAGGGAGACCCAGTACTTC
CASSPRGGQRETQYF
>.|14|.|TRBV4-3|TRBJ1-5
TGCGCCAGCAGCCAAGATCTAACAGGTCGGCCCCAGCATTTT
CASSQDLTGRPQHF
>.|18|TRBD2|TRBV9|TRBJ2-1
TGTGCCAGCAGCGTAGGAAGTAGCGGGTTTAGCTCCTACAATGAGCAGTTCTTC
CASSVGSSGFSSYNEQFF